Following are 5 T cell receptor beta chains from one sample sequenced in a study of blood T cell repertoires in COVID-19 (dated by TCRdb to 2020 to 2021). The library was generated by the immunoSEQ multiplex PCR assay. TCRdb obtained this table from immuneACCESS and retained in-frame rearrangements with V and J assigned. These tables miss some clones; where compared with another copy, unresolved V genes account for less than half of the shortfall, and the remainder is unexplained. This sample lists roughly 120,000 clones; 85% were detected once. The top ten hold roughly 1.5% of the sample. Sequencing was performed on peripheral blood. Source of these receptors: a man aged 40-49 years with acute or convalescent COVID-19.

The chain couples TRBV7-2 to TRBJ1-2; D is ambiguous. Trimming shortened V by 5 bases and J by 4 bases, and 8 bases separated the two germline ends. CDR1 SGHTA and CDR2 FQGNSA come from the germline V gene. CDR3 length equals 12 residues. DNA for the CDR3: TGTGCCAGCAGCCCCCACAGCTATGGCTACACCTTC. Protein: CASSPHSYGYTF.

The V and J genes are TRBV18 and TRBJ1-5; 8 bases map to TRBD1. V was clipped by 3 bases and J by 10 bases; unmatched bases: 5. From germline, CDR1 is KGHSH and CDR2 LQKENI. This CDR3 has 13 amino acids. This CDR3 is CASSPGQAQPQHF. The CDR3 DNA sequence: TGTGCCAGCTCACCGGGACAGGCCCAACCCCAGCATTTT.

The CDR3 here is CASSPRRFSGSSYNEQFF. In nucleotides, the CDR3 is TGTGCCAGCAGTCCCCGAAGATTTAGCGGAAGCTCCTACAATGAGCAGTTCTTC. This sequence joins TRBV6-2 or TRBV6-3 and TRBJ2-1; D might be TRBD2 (6 bases). Trimming stripped 5 bases from V and 0 bases from J, with 20 bases between. The CDR3 spans 18 residues. The germline gives CDR1 MNHEY, CDR2 SVGEGT.

V is TRBV18 and J is TRBJ1-2; D is perhaps TRBD1 (6 bases). Trimming removed 1 base at V and 6 bases at J, with 9 bases between. This CDR3 comprises 13 residues. The germline V gene has CDR1 KGHSH and CDR2 LQKENI. DNA of the CDR3: TGTGCCAGCTCACCACGGACAGCAAATGGCTACACCTTC. Translation: CASSPRTANGYTF.

This chain links TRBV3-1 (or the pseudogene TRBV3-2) with TRBJ1-1; D not certain. Trimming pared 7 bases from V and 1 base from J, leaving 10 bases between. Looked up from germline, CDR1 is LGHDT and CDR2 is YNNKEL (reference sequence). This CDR3 spans 13 amino acids. CDR3 nucleotide sequence: TGTGCCAGCACCAGGAACAGGAACACTGAAGCTTTCTTT. This encodes CASTRNRNTEAFF.